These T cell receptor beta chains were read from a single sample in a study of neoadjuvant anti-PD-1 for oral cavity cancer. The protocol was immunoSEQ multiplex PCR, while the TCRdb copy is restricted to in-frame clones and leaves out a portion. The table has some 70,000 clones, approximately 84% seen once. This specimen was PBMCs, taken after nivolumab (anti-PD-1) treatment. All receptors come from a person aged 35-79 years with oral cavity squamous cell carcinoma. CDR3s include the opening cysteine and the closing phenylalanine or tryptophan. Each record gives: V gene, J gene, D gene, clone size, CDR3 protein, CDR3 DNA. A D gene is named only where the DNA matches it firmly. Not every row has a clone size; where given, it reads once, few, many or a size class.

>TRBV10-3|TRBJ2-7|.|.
CAISGTTGDYEQYF
TGTGCCATCAGTGGGACGACAGGAGACTACGAGCAGTACTTC
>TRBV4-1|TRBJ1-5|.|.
CASSQGVGSNQPQHF
TGCGCCAGCAGCCAAGGGGTTGGTAGCAATCAGCCCCAGCATTTT
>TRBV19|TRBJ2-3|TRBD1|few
CASSRTGSSTDTQYF
TGTGCCAGTAGTAGGACAGGGTCTAGCACAGATACGCAGTATTTT
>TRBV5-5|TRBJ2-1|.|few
CASSAGGQVEQFF
TGTGCCAGCAGCGCTGGGGGTCAAGTTGAGCAGTTCTTC
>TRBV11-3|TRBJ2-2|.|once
CASSSSNTGELFF
TGTGCCAGCAGCTCCTCCAACACCGGGGAGCTGTTTTTT
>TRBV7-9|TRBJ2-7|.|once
CASSPAGSYEQYF
TGTGCCAGCAGCCCCGCGGGTTCCTACGAGCAGTACTTC
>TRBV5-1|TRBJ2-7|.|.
CASSLDRAYEQYF
TGCGCCAGCAGCTTAGACAGAGCCTACGAGCAGTACTTC
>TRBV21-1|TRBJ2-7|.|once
CASRNGDSVTSEQYF
TGTGCCAGCAGGAACGGGGACAGCGTTACCAGCGAGCAGTACTTC
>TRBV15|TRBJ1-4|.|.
CATSRQGMSNEKLFF
TGTGCCACCAGCAGACAGGGAATGTCCAATGAAAAACTGTTTTTT
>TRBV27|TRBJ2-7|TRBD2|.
CASSQRLAGVAEQYF
TGTGCCAGCTCGCAACGACTAGCGGGAGTGGCTGAGCAGTACTTC
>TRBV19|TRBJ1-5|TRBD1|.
CASSKGQGPARNQPQHF
TGTGCCAGTAGTAAGGGACAGGGTCCCGCTCGCAATCAGCCCCAGCATTTT
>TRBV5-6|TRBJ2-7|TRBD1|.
CASSLDAGGTYEQYF
TGTGCCAGCAGCCTCGACGCAGGGGGTACCTACGAGCAGTACTTC
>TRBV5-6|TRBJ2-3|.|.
CASSRPTDTQYF
TGTGCCAGCAGCCGACCAACAGATACGCAGTATTTT
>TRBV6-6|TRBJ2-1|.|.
CASSYVGGGNEQFF
TGTGCCAGCAGTTATGTTGGAGGAGGGAATGAGCAGTTCTTC